This T cell receptor (beta chain) was observed in a study of blood T cell repertoires in COVID-19. Here immunoSEQ multiplex PCR was the method, and the copy in TCRdb shows in-frame clones only, minus some. The sample gives 180,000 or so clones, around four fifths of which show up once; about 14% is in the top ten. V was pared by 2 bases and J by 5 bases, with 14 bases between. The CDR3 spans 16 residues. In germline, CDR1 is KGHDR, CDR2 SFDVKD. The source material was peripheral blood. This chain connects TRBV24-1 to TRBJ1-4, with D unclear. The TCR originated in a woman in her 70s with COVID-19, enrolled during active disease. The CDR3: CATSDSGPLGNEKLFF. The CDR3 DNA follows: TGTGCCACCAGTGATTCTGGGCCTCTTGGCAATGAAAAACTGTTTTTT.